Following are 24 T cell receptor beta chains from one sample sequenced in a study of monozygotic twins with inflammatory bowel disease. TCRdb re-called the 5' RACE reads; one entry per CDR3 protein, DNA not given. The table lists over 200,000 distinct CDR3 sequences, with less than 9% in the top ten. Source material: blood. The source of these receptors is a human donor with ulcerative colitis or Crohn's disease, or a healthy co-twin of an affected twin (not recorded which).

V usage is TRBV5-1 and J usage is TRBJ2-7; TCRdb calls TRBD2, which cannot be checked without DNA. CDR1 and CDR2 from the germline V gene are SGHRS and YFSETQ. This CDR3 spans 17 amino acids. The CDR3 here is CASSLVPSGRADYEQYF.

This chain links TRBV6-5 with TRBJ1-5; TCRdb's D call, TRBD1, is unchecked because there is no DNA. Germline lookup yields CDR1 MNHEY and CDR2 SVGAGI. The CDR3 extends over 13 amino acids. CDR3 loop: CASSPLRGQPQHF.

The V gene is TRBV21-1, the J gene TRBJ2-1; the D call from TCRdb, TRBD2, cannot be confirmed without DNA. TRBV21-1 constitutes a pseudogene. The CDR3 extends over 16 amino acids. CDR3 sequence: CASSPSSGTLGNEQFF.

This sequence joins TRBV5-1 and TRBJ2-2; the TRBD1 assignment by TCRdb is unverifiable without DNA. This CDR3 region has 15 residues. Germline-derived CDR1 and CDR2 are SGHRS and YFSETQ. The CDR3 is CASSLQGLDTGELFF.

The V gene is TRBV7-2, the J gene TRBJ1-6; TCRdb gives TRBD1 as the D gene, but with no DNA this cannot be confirmed. Germline CDR1 reads SGHTA; CDR2 reads FQGNSA. The CDR3 runs to 14 residues. The CDR3 here is CASKGDGIDSPLHF.

The chain links TRBV9 to TRBJ1-1. Germline lookup yields CDR1 SGDLS and CDR2 YYNGEE. The CDR3 covers 15 residues. CDR3 amino acids: CASSVGGRMNTEAFF.

The rearrangement links TRBV4-1 to TRBJ2-7; the D call from TCRdb, TRBD2, cannot be confirmed without DNA. Germline CDR1 is MGHRA and CDR2 is YSYEKL. The CDR3 has 15 amino acids. CDR3 loop: CASSQSGTQAYEQYF.

V and J are TRBV9 and TRBJ1-2; the D call from TCRdb, TRBD1, cannot be confirmed without DNA. The CDR3 extends over 19 amino acids. CDR1 and CDR2 (germline): SGDLS, YYNGEE. CDR3 residues: CASSVAEFVRPGVDYGYTF.

V usage is TRBV20-1 and J usage is TRBJ1-1; TCRdb lists TRBD1, though no DNA is available to test this call. There are 12 residues in the CDR3. CDR1 and CDR2 (germline): DFQATT, SNEGSKA (reference sequence). This CDR3 is CSATRQGARAFF.

The chain carries TRBV12-3 or TRBV12-4 and TRBJ2-7; TCRdb indicates TRBD1, and absent DNA this call remains unverified. CDR3 length equals 14 residues. CDR3 sequence reads: CASSLQEGAYEQYF.

The chain is built from TRBV4-3 and TRBJ1-5; TCRdb outputs TRBD1, but without DNA this stays unchecked. This CDR3 spans 16 amino acids. Germline V CDR1 and CDR2: LGHNA, YSLEER. The chain's CDR3 is CASSQEDKFPNQPQHF.

The chain uses TRBV6-5 and TRBJ1-5; absent DNA, TCRdb's TRBD1 call cannot be checked. This CDR3 region has 16 residues. Germline loops: CDR1 MNHEY, CDR2 SVGAGI. CDR3 region: CASSPRQGAGEQPQHF.

The rearrangement joins TRBV5-1 to TRBJ2-3. This CDR3 is built from 13 residues. In germline, CDR1 is SGHRS, CDR2 YFSETQ. CDR3 sequence: CASSLGSKDTQYF.

The chain combines TRBV30 with TRBJ1-2; as DNA is missing, the TRBD1 call by TCRdb cannot be tested. The germline V gene has CDR1 GTSNPN and CDR2 SVGIG (reference sequence). This CDR3 region has 14 residues. CDR3 sequence reads: CAWSGGTGYYGYTF. Combining the CDR3 with reference TRBV30 and TRBJ1-2 gives the whole variable domain SQTIHQWPATLVQPVGSPLSLECTVEGTSNPNLYWYRQAAGRGLQLLFYSVGIGQISSEVPQNLSASRPQDRQFILSSKKLLLSDSGFYLCAWSGGTGYYGYTFGSGTRLTVV.

J is TRBJ1-2 and V is TRBV4-3. CDR3 size: 14 residues. Germline CDR1 is LGHNA and CDR2 is YSLEER. CDR3 protein: CASSQDKFNYGYTF.

The V call is TRBV7-6, the J call TRBJ1-2; the D gene TCRdb calls, TRBD1, cannot be checked with no DNA. Germline CDR1 and CDR2: SGHVS and FNYEAQ. The CDR3 covers 15 residues. The CDR3: CASSLAVGQDYGYTF. Based on the CDR3 plus reference TRBV7-6 and TRBJ1-2, the full variable domain is GAGVSQSPRYKVTKRGQDVALRCDPISGHVSLYWYRQALGQGPEFLTYFNYEAQQDKSGLPNDRFSAERPEGSISTLTIQRTEQRDSAMYRCASSLAVGQDYGYTFGSGTRLTVV.

The chain links TRBV3-1 to TRBJ1-5; TCRdb lists TRBD1, though no DNA is available to test this call. Germline CDR1 reads LGHDT; CDR2 reads YNNKEL (reference sequence). There are 14 residues in the CDR3. The CDR3: CASSRGVSNQPQHF.

Here the CDR3 reads CASSSSTGQGVTDTQYF. J is TRBJ2-3 and V is TRBV12-3 or TRBV12-4; TCRdb proposes TRBD1, but this gene call is untestable without DNA. The CDR3 runs to 17 residues.

The chain is built from TRBV5-1 and TRBJ2-1; the D gene TCRdb calls, TRBD2, cannot be checked with no DNA. The CDR3 covers 14 residues. Per the germline V gene, CDR1 is SGHRS and CDR2 is YFSETQ. The CDR3 loop reads CASSTSGVYNEQFF. Full variable domain (missing parts from reference TRBV5-1 and TRBJ2-1): KAGVTQTPRYLIKTRGQQVTLSCSPISGHRSVSWYQQTPGQGLQFLFEYFSETQRNKGNFPGRFSGRQFSNSRSEMNVSTLELGDSALYLCASSTSGVYNEQFFGPGTRLTVL.

The chain couples TRBV4-2 to TRBJ2-1; with no DNA, the TCRdb D assignment of TRBD2 cannot be verified. This CDR3 comprises 17 residues. Germline values: CDR1 LGHNA, CDR2 YNFKEQ. CDR3 amino acids: CASSQDQASGTYNEQFF.

The chain carries TRBV18 and TRBJ1-2; the D call from TCRdb, TRBD1, cannot be confirmed without DNA. Per the germline V gene, CDR1 is KGHSH and CDR2 is LQKENI. The CDR3 spans 16 residues. CDR3 in amino acids: CASSPVAGQPDYGYTF.

V usage is TRBV18 and J usage is TRBJ2-7; TCRdb calls TRBD2, which cannot be checked without DNA. This CDR3 has 16 amino acids. Germline V CDR1 and CDR2: KGHSH, LQKENI. This chain's CDR3 is CASSPRPRGATYEQYF.

The chain carries TRBV20-1 and TRBJ2-7; TCRdb outputs TRBD2, but without DNA this stays unchecked. Germline assignment: CDR1 DFQATT and CDR2 SNEGSKA (reference sequence). CDR3 size: 14 residues. CDR3 amino acids: CSAGIAGANYEQYF.

This chain links TRBV29-1 with TRBJ1-4; lacking DNA, the TRBD1 call made by TCRdb goes unchecked. The length of the CDR3 is 13 residues. Germline lookup yields CDR1 SQVTM and CDR2 ANQGSEA. Here the CDR3 reads CSVWDRRNEKLFF.